The sequence of this T cell receptor beta chain was determined in a study of control samples from healthy donors and cancer patients. Profiled with immunoSEQ multiplex PCR; TCRdb holds only in-frame clones, not every one. The sample records 45,000 to 60,000 clones, roughly 94% being singletons. V shed 0 bases and J 9 bases; nucleotides not matched to a gene: 6. The CDR3 runs 15 residues. Germline-derived CDR1 and CDR2 are ENHRY and SYGVKD. The sequence derives from a man younger than 45 in good health. This rearrangement joins TRBV10-3 to TRBJ2-2; 8 bases align to TRBD2. Sequenced: blood. CDR3 nucleotides: TGTGCCATCAGTGAGTCCATGGTAGCGGGACGGGAGCTGTTTTTT. Its protein product is CAISESMVAGRELFF.